The source of this T cell receptor beta chain is a study of neoadjuvant anti-PD-1 for oral cavity cancer. Study-level information: Nivolumab at 3 mg/kg was mostly given biweekly, three to four doses, pre-surgery. The study's findings and limits: Each response group had just a few patients in TCR analyses.

Using immunoSEQ multiplex PCR, the repertoire was profiled, and TCRdb retains in-frame clones only, with some absent. The table lists tens of thousands of clones, about 77% of them singletons. As for time point: after neoadjuvant nivolumab, at surgical resection. The patients had HPV-negative, locally advanced oral cavity squamous cell carcinoma. Blood cells were analyzed directly, without culture or expansion. Concerning this clone itself: Its target is unknown.

CDR3 length equals 15 residues. Between the trimmed V and J ends, which lost 6 bases and 2 bases, there was a span of 14 bases. Germline V gene data show CDR1 as SGHAT and CDR2 as FQNNGV. Source: PBMCs, taken after nivolumab (anti-PD-1) treatment. This receptor was obtained from a person between 35 and 79 years old with oral cavity squamous cell carcinoma. The V call is TRBV11-2, the J call TRBJ1-5; D unresolved. The CDR3 is CASSVLPNGNQPQHF. DNA for the CDR3: TGTGCCAGCAGTGTACTACCGAACGGCAATCAGCCCCAGCATTTT.